The 8 T cell receptor beta chains reported below all come from one sample, sequenced in a study of T cell changes during pregnancy in multiple sclerosis. The table came from immunoSEQ multiplex PCR; TCRdb's copy has only in-frame clones and leaves some out. The sample lists tens of thousands of clones, around 94% occurring once. The sample consisted of peripheral blood, taken in the third trimester of pregnancy. Source of these receptors: a female donor with multiple sclerosis, enrolled in a pregnancy study.

The genes are TRBV28 and TRBJ1-2; 11 bases line up with TRBD1. In germline, CDR1 is MDHEN, CDR2 SYDVKM. The CDR3 consists of 15 residues. Unmatched junction bases numbered 9, after V lost 5 bases and J lost 7 bases. In DNA form, the CDR3 reads TGTGCCAGCAGTCTAACTACCGGGACAGGGGGTGGCTACACCTTC. Residues: CASSLTTGTGGGYTF.

The chain couples TRBV7-9 to TRBJ1-5; no firm D call. The CDR3 totals 13 residues. The germline CDR1 and CDR2 sequences are SEHNR and FQNEAQ (reference sequence). Trimming shortened V by 5 bases and J by 3 bases, and 8 bases separated the two germline ends. For the CDR3, the DNA is TGTGCCAGCAGCCCTGCGTTCAATCAGCCCCAGCATTTT. This codes for CASSPAFNQPQHF.

The chain joins TRBV19 to TRBJ1-5; D perhaps matches TRBD1 (5 bases). This CDR3 is 13 amino acids long. Germline-derived CDR1 and CDR2 are LNHDA and SQIVND (reference sequence). Trimming removed 6 bases from V and 3 bases from J, with 9 bases in between. CDR3 sequence: CASRFRDNQPQHF. CDR3 DNA sequence: TGTGCCAGTAGATTCAGGGACAATCAGCCCCAGCATTTT.

The chain employs TRBV18 and TRBJ2-5; the D is unclear. The V and J ends lost 3 bases and 5 bases respectively, with 13 bases between them. This CDR3 is built from 14 residues. Germline loops: CDR1 KGHSH, CDR2 LQKENI. CDR3 DNA sequence: TGTGCCAGCTCACCGGGCCTCTATCTGGAGACCCAGTACTTC. It codes for CASSPGLYLETQYF.

The chain recombines TRBV5-1 with TRBJ1-6; D remains unclear. The V gene lost 4 bases and the J gene lost 8 bases, with 13 bases spanning the gap. The CDR3 is 14 amino acids. CDR1 is SGHRS, CDR2 YFSETQ, per germline. CDR3 in amino acids: CASSPDARDSPLHF. The CDR3 region has the DNA TGCGCCAGCAGCCCAGACGCGCGGGATTCACCCCTCCACTTT. Combining the CDR3 with reference TRBV5-1 and TRBJ1-6 gives the whole variable domain KAGVTQTPRYLIKTRGQQVTLSCSPISGHRSVSWYQQTPGQGLQFLFEYFSETQRNKGNFPGRFSGRQFSNSRSEMNVSTLELGDSALYLCASSPDARDSPLHFGNGTRLTVT.

This sequence joins TRBV4-1 and TRBJ1-1; the D gene is possibly TRBD1 (6 bases). This CDR3 has 16 amino acids. Germline V gives CDR1 MGHRA, CDR2 YSYEKL. V was cut by 3 bases and J by 3 bases, with 17 bases left in between. The CDR3 nucleotides are TGCGCCAGCAGCCACCCCTCCGGCAGGGGTGACACTGAAGCTTTCTTT. It encodes CASSHPSGRGDTEAFF.

This clone came up once. This sequence joins TRBV27 and TRBJ1-5; TRBD1 matches 7 bases. CDR1 is MNHEY and CDR2 is SMNVEV in the germline V gene (reference sequence). The CDR3 runs to 15 residues. V was pared by 6 bases and J by 7 bases, with 12 bases of the junction left unmatched. The CDR3 DNA follows: TGTGCCAGCAGGCGGAGACAGGGTTCACACCAGCCCCAGCATTTT. Its translation: CASRRRQGSHQPQHF.

This chain links TRBV10-3 with TRBJ1-3; no clear D gene. From germline, CDR1 is ENHRY and CDR2 SYGVKD. The V and J ends lost 6 bases and 2 bases respectively, with 14 bases between them. The CDR3 is 15 amino acids. CDR3 in DNA: TGTGCCATCAGCCCCCCGGGTATGACTGGAAACACCATATATTTT. Its translation is CAISPPGMTGNTIYF.